This T cell receptor beta chain originates from a study of T cell responses to AZD1222 COVID-19 vaccine. Study at large: Second-dose intervals of approximately 4 or approximately 12 weeks were pooled. Study results and caveats: Clonal diversity was possibly underestimated, and the donors were mostly white British, with more females.

The table lists this clone with a count of one. Its specificity is not known. Some clones are missing from TCRdb's copy, which holds only in-frame ones; the method was immunoSEQ multiplex PCR. The repertoire includes 100,000 or so clones, approximately 91% of them detected once, and about 1.8% sits in the top ten. Material: peripheral blood, obtained on day 0 of AZD1222 vaccination. This receptor was taken from an adult in good health.

DNA for the CDR3: TGTGCCAGCCAGGGGTACAGGGGAAATTCACCCCTCCACTTT. This gives the protein CASQGYRGNSPLHF. The V gene is TRBV6-5, the J gene TRBJ1-6; 7 bases are a match to TRBD1. The CDR3 extends over 14 amino acids. J was trimmed by 7 bases and V by 8 bases; bases with no gene match: 8. Germline CDR1 and CDR2: MNHEY and SVGAGI.